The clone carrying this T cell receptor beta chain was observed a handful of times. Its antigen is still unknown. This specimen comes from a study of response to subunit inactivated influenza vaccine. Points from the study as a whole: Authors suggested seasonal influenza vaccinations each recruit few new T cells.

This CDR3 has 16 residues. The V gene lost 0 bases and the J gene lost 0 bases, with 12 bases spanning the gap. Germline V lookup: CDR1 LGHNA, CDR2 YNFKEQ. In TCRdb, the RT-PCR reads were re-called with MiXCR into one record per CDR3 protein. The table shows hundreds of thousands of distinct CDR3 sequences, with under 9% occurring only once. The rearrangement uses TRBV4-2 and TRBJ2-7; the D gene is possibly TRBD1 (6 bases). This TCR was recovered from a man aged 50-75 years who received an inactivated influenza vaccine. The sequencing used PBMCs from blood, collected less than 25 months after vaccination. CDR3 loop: CASSQELQGSSYEQYF. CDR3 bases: TGTGCCAGCAGCCAAGAGTTGCAGGGGAGCTCCTACGAGCAGTACTTC.